The sequence of this T cell receptor (beta chain) was determined in a study of T cells in Graves' hyperthyroidism and ophthalmopathy. Study outcomes and limitations: Before onset, ophthalmopathy was predicted by the model a median approximately 6.6 months earlier.

The CDR3 regions of TCR beta were amplified from RNA transcripts. Using the HTBI primer set, a first-round RT-PCR was run on the TCR CDR3. MiXCR, run by TCRdb on the multiplex PCR reads, gives a single entry per CDR3 protein. The sample carries more than 500,000 distinct CDR3 sequences, 15% to 20% recorded once. This clonotype has a handful of counts. Its target is not known. V trimming: 5 bases; J trimming: 0 bases; junction bases outside the gene matches: 16. The CDR3 is 20 amino acids. The germline V gene encodes CDR1 MNHNS and CDR2 SASEGT. The source of this sequence is a woman under 40 with Graves' ophthalmopathy. The chain has TRBV6-1 and TRBJ2-4; TRBD1 agrees at 10 bases. The specimen was blood. The CDR3 DNA follows: TGTGCCAGCAGTCAATCATCCGGGACAGGGGTTGGGATAGCCAAAAACATTCAGTACTTC. Translation gives CASSQSSGTGVGIAKNIQYF.